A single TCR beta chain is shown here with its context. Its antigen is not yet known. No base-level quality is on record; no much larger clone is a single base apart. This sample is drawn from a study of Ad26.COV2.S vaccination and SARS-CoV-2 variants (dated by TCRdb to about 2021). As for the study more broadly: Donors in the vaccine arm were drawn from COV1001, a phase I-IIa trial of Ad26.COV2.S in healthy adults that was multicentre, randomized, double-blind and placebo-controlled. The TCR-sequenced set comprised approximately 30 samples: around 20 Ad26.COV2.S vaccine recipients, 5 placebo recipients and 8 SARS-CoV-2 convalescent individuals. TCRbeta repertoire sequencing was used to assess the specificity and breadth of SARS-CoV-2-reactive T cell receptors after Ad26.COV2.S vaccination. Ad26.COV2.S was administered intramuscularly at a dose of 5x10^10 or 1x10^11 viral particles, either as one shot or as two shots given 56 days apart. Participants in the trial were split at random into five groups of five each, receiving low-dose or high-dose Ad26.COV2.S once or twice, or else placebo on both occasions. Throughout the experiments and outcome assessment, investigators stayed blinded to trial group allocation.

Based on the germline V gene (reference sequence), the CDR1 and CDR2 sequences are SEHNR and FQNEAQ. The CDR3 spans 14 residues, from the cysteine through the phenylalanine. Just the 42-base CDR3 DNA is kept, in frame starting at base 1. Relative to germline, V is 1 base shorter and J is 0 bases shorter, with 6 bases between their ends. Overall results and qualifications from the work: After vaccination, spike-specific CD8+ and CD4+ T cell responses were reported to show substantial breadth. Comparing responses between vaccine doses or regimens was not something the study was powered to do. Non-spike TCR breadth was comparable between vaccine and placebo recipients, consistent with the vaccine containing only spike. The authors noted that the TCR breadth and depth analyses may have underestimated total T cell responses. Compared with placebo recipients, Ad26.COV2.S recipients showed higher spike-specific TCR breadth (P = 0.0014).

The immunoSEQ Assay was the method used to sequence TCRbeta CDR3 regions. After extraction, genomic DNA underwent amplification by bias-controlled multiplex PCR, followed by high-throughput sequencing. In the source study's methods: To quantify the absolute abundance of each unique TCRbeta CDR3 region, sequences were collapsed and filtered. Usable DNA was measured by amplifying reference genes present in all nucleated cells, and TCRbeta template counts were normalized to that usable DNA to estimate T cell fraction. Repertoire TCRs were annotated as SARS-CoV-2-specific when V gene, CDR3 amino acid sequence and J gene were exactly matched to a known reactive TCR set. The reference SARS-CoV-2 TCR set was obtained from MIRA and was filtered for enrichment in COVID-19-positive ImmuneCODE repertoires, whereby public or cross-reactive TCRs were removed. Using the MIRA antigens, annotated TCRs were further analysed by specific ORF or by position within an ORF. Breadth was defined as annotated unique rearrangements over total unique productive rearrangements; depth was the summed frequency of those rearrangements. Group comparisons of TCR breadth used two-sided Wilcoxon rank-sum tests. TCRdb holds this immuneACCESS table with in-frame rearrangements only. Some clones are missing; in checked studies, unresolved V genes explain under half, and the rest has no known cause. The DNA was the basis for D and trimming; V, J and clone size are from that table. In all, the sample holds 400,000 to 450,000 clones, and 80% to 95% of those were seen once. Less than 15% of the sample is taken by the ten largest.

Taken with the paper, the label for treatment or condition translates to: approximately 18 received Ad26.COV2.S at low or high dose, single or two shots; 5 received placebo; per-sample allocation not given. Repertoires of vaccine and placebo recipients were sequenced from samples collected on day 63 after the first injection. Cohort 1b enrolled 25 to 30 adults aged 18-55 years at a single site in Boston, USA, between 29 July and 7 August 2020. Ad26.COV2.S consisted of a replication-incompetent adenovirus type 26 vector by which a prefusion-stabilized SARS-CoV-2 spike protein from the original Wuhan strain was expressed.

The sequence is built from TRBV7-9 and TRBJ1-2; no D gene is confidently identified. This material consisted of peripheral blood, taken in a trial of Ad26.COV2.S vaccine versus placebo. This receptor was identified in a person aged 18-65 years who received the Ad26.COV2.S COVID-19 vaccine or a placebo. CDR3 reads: CASSLVRSNYGYTF. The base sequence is TGTGCCAGCAGCTTAGTACGATCTAACTATGGCTACACCTTC.